The sequence of this T cell receptor beta chain was determined in a study of control samples from healthy donors and cancer patients (dated by TCRdb to 2018 to 2021). As for this clone: The specificity of this receptor is unknown. No base quality values were provided; no much bigger clone lies one nucleotide off.

From its cysteine to its phenylalanine, the CDR3 spans 16 amino acids. Only the CDR3 DNA is retained, 48 bases long and in frame from the first base. Cut back by 3 bases and 5 bases, the V and J ends lie 18 bases apart. CDR1 SGHTS and CDR2 YDEGEE are derived from the germline V gene. The library was generated by the immunoSEQ multiplex PCR assay. TCRdb retrieved this table from immuneACCESS and kept in-frame rearrangements only. Not all clones are present; in checked studies, unresolved V genes account for under half, and no reason is known for the remainder. Counted in this sample were 150,000 or so clones; 91% of them appeared once. The top ten hold more than 6.5% of the sample.

The source is a man between 18 and 35 years old in good health. The sequenced material came from blood. Recombination joined TRBV5-8 with TRBJ1-5; the D gene is possibly TRBD1, with 5 bases matching. The DNA sequence is given as TGTGCCAGCAGCTCCCGGGACGGAGGATCGGATCAGCCCCAGCATTTT. It codes for CASSSRDGGSDQPQHF.